This T cell receptor beta chain was identified in a study of blood T cell repertoires in COVID-19. The V gene lost 3 bases and the J gene lost 2 bases, with 11 bases spanning the gap. The CDR3 is made up of 14 amino acids. From germline, CDR1 is MGHRA and CDR2 YSYEKL. Two negative PCRs, clearance, or symptom resolution had been documented for recovered Cohort 3 donors. Profiled with immunoSEQ multiplex PCR; TCRdb holds only in-frame clones, not every one. The table includes more than 300,000 clones, roughly four fifths detected once. The chain couples TRBV4-1 to TRBJ2-7, with D possibly matching TRBD2 (7 bases). Material for sequencing was PBMCs or T cells enriched from blood (not recorded which). The sequence was obtained from a woman in her forties or fifties who had recovered from COVID-19. The CDR3 region is CASSQYGGPYEQYF. DNA of the CDR3: TGCGCCAGCAGCCAGTACGGGGGGCCCTACGAGCAGTACTTC.